This TCR beta chain appears in the sequencing data of a study of T-cell memory formation after mild COVID-19. Background on the study: TCR clusters were mostly confined to one donor each. Study findings and constraints: Clones which contracted sat mainly in CM and EM if CD4+, and in EMRA if CD8+. Clones shrinking from day 15 to 85 showed even CD4/CD8 mixes; later expanders tilted CD4+.

The V gene's germline CDR1 is SGHVS and CDR2 FNYEAQ. The CDR3 is 15 residues long. Trimming removed 5 bases at V and 4 bases at J, with 17 bases between. Constant-segment primers and 5'RACE yielded cDNA libraries for TCR alpha and TCR beta, each carrying sample barcodes and UMIs. TCRdb recomputed calls from the 5' RACE reads with MiXCR, one row per CDR3 protein. The sample carries tens of thousands of distinct CDR3 sequences, 20% to 25% recorded once. Comment on this clonotype: Antigen: not known.

The receptor was isolated from an adult who had mild COVID-19 (a few samples of this study predate the infection). Cell type and time point are not known. The specimen sequenced was PBMCs or a T cell subset sorted from them (not recorded which). V and J are TRBV7-6 and TRBJ1-1; D remains ambiguous. CDR3 sequence reads: CASSPPPVATTEAFF. Here the CDR3 DNA reads TGTGCCAGCAGCCCACCCCCCGTGGCGACCACTGAAGCTTTCTTT. The variable domain in full, completed from reference TRBV7-6 and TRBJ1-1, reads GAGVSQSPRYKVTKRGQDVALRCDPISGHVSLYWYRQALGQGPEFLTYFNYEAQQDKSGLPNDRFSAERPEGSISTLTIQRTEQRDSAMYRCASSPPPVATTEAFFGQGTRLTVV.